The T cell receptor beta chain under discussion was sequenced for a study of blood T cell repertoires in COVID-19 (dated by TCRdb to 2019 to 2021). Notes on the research overall: Samples covering the acute and convalescent phases of COVID-19 were provided by collaborators in the United States, Italy and Spain. The material from the prospective study consisted of cDNA or gDNA derived from T cells, B-cell-depleted T cells, or PBMCs. The dataset comprised deeply sampled blood TCRbeta repertoires from subjects exposed to, actively infected with, or recovered from COVID-19. The repertoires were released in a freely available public database meant as a resource for research on the immune response to SARS-CoV-2. Samples came from the ongoing ImmuneRACE study (first 160 participants) plus 1,254 subjects from 6 global collaborators. The sample metadata nearly always contained a de-identified subject ID, COVID-19 status, age in years and sex. Where available, HLA class I and class II types were obtained from metadata supplied by the sample provider rather than from assay-based typing.

Worth noting for this clone: Its antigen is not yet known. The record has no base qualities; no much larger clone is one base away. The identical CDR3 is also encoded by other nucleotide sequences in the sample.

What the study reported, not specific to this receptor: How much clinical and demographic metadata was included differed by source and by participant, and the metadata was provided uncurated.

TCRbeta CDR3 regions were amplified from genomic DNA using the immunoSEQ Assay, a bias-controlled multiplex PCR. Processing in the source paper ran as follows. The number of nucleated cells in each sample was estimated from the amplification of reference gene primers within the assay. Sequence reads were collapsed and filtered to measure the absolute abundance of every unique TCRbeta CDR3 rearrangement. For each sample, productive Simpson clonality was calculated as the square root of Simpson's diversity index across productive rearrangements. TCRdb mirrors the immuneACCESS table, restricted to in-frame sequences. Some clones are absent from its copies; in checked studies, under half trace to an unresolved V gene, and the reason for the others is unknown. V and J calls and clone size are those listed in that table; D and trimming were worked out from the DNA. This sample gives roughly 120,000 clones in total; around 80% of them show up just once. The leading ten clones occupy around 6.6% of the sample.

V sheds 6 bases and J sheds 1 base, leaving 15 bases between their ends. From its cysteine to its phenylalanine, the CDR3 spans 15 amino acids. Left in the record is the CDR3 DNA by itself, 45 bases read in frame from the first base. From the germline V gene, CDR1 is KGHSH and CDR2 is LQKENI. Collaborating institutions collected whole blood in K2EDTA tubes following their own protocols. For TCRbeta analysis, collaborator samples were shipped as frozen whole blood, as isolated PBMCs, or as DNA extracted from either sample type. This receptor chain uses TRBV18 and TRBJ2-5; TRBD1 is a weak D gene call, 6 bases matching. This TCR derives from a man aged 65-85 years with acute or convalescent COVID-19. The material sequenced was peripheral blood. The CDR3 in this case is CASSPRGGPQETQYF. The DNA is TGTGCCAGCTCGCCCCGAGGGGGACCCCAAGAGACCCAGTACTTC.